These 15 T cell receptor beta chains were all obtained from the same sample, sequenced in a study of T cells in localized non-small cell lung cancer. Profiling relied on immunoSEQ multiplex PCR, and the TCRdb table lists in-frame clones only, not all of them. Altogether about 25,000 clones are present, approximately 89% being singletons, with the ten largest covering around 9.9%. The specimen comprised peripheral blood mononuclear cells, sampled before any cancer treatment. These receptors came from a woman aged 40-69 years with stage III lung adenocarcinoma.

The V gene is TRBV5-8, the J gene TRBJ2-7; 10 nucleotides line up with TRBD1. Per germline, CDR1 SGHTS and CDR2 YDEGEE. CDR3 length: 14 residues. Losses at the gene ends were 2 bases for V and 3 bases for J; bases not matched to a gene: 2. CDR3 DNA: TGTGCCAGCAGCTTCGGGGACAGGGGCTACGAGCAGTACTTC. Amino acids: CASSFGDRGYEQYF.

This chain joins TRBV6-6 and TRBJ1-1; D might be TRBD1 (6 bases). V lost 2 bases and J 0 bases, leaving 13 bases between the germline ends. CDR1 MNHNY and CDR2 SVGAGI come from the germline V gene (reference sequence). The CDR3 is 16 amino acids. The CDR3 spells CASSYGAGDLNTEAFF. The CDR3 nucleotides read TGTGCCAGCAGTTACGGGGCAGGGGACTTGAACACTGAAGCTTTCTTT.

CDR3 protein: CASRDRTNYGYTF. CDR3 coding DNA: TGTGCCAGCCGGGACAGAACTAACTATGGCTACACCTTC. The chain carries TRBV7-9 and TRBJ1-2; TRBD1 matches at 7 bases. This CDR3 has 13 amino acids. Germline values: CDR1 SEHNR, CDR2 FQNEAQ (reference sequence). V lost 8 bases and J lost 0; bases outside the gene matches: 3.

This chain connects TRBV9 to TRBJ2-1, with 13 bases identical to TRBD2. The CDR3 length is 15 residues. Germline V gene data show CDR1 as SGDLS and CDR2 as YYNGEE. V trimming: 0 bases; J trimming: 10 bases; junction bases outside the gene matches: 4. The DNA of the CDR3 is TGTGCCAGCAGCGTAGGACTAGCGGGAGGTGGAGAGCAGTTCTTC. This codes for CASSVGLAGGGEQFF.

The rearrangement links TRBV4-1 to TRBJ2-7; TRBD2 matches at 7 bases. The CDR3 extends over 15 amino acids. V shed 4 bases, J shed 4 bases, and the junction held 10 bases outside the gene matches. Germline CDR1 MGHRA, CDR2 YSYEKL. The CDR3 reads CASSRDPGEGYEQYF. The DNA of the CDR3 is TGCGCCAGCAGCCGCGATCCGGGGGAGGGGTACGAGCAGTACTTC.

J is TRBJ2-7 and V is TRBV9; D might be TRBD2 (5 bases). The CDR3 is 11 residues long. Germline V gene data show CDR1 as SGDLS and CDR2 as YYNGEE. The ends were cut back, 7 bases at V and 4 bases at J, with 9 bases in the middle. The CDR3 nucleotides read TGTGCCAGCGGAGGTCGATACGAGCAGTACTTC. Translated, it gives CASGGRYEQYF.

This chain connects TRBV5-1 to TRBJ2-7; TRBD2 might be the D (5 bases). Germline values: CDR1 SGHRS, CDR2 YFSETQ. Trimming removed 0 bases from V and 7 bases from J, with 11 bases in between. The CDR3 runs 13 residues. As DNA, the CDR3 is TGCGCCAGCAGCTTGGGGACTTTCTGGGAGCAGTACTTC. Translation gives CASSLGTFWEQYF.

This chain joins TRBV4-3 and TRBJ2-1; maybe TRBD2 (5 bases). The CDR3 has 16 residues. The V gene lost 0 bases and the J gene lost 3 bases, with 12 bases spanning the gap. Germline CDR1 and CDR2: LGHNA and YSLEER. The CDR3 nucleotides are TGCGCCAGCAGCCAAGACCTCAGCGGCGGCTACAATGAGCAGTTCTTC. Translating it yields CASSQDLSGGYNEQFF.

This clone was recorded only once. The rearrangement uses TRBV2 and TRBJ1-5; 7 nucleotides line up with TRBD1. With V trimmed by 1 base and J by 5 bases, 5 bases remained unmatched. The CDR3 covers 15 residues. Per the germline V gene, CDR1 is SNHLY and CDR2 is FYNNEI. Here the CDR3 DNA reads TGTGCCAGCAGTGAAGGACAGGGAGGGTATCAGCCCCAGCATTTT. As protein: CASSEGQGGYQPQHF.

The chain joins TRBV7-9 to TRBJ2-1; D unclear. CDR1 and CDR2 from the germline V gene are SEHNR and FQNEAQ (reference sequence). CDR3 length: 13 amino acids. The ends were cut back, 5 bases at V and 8 bases at J, with 13 bases in the middle. The CDR3 bases are TGTGCCAGCAGCCTGGGTGGGTTTGATGAGCAGTTCTTC. Its translation: CASSLGGFDEQFF.

This clone was seen only a few times. The rearrangement links TRBV9 to TRBJ2-5; D ambiguous. CDR3 length: 15 residues. Germline V gene data show CDR1 as SGDLS and CDR2 as YYNGEE. V lost 2 bases to trimming and J lost 5 bases, with 16 bases between them. The CDR3 DNA sequence: TGTGCCAGCAGCGTGACGGGCAAAAAGACGGAGACCCAGTACTTC. Translation gives CASSVTGKKTETQYF.

The gene calls are TRBV18 and TRBJ1-2; 8 bases are a match to TRBD1. From germline, CDR1 is KGHSH and CDR2 LQKENI. The CDR3 totals 15 residues. Losses at the gene ends were 6 bases for V and 1 base for J; bases not matched to a gene: 7. CDR3 sequence: CASSLGTGFNYGYTF. The CDR3 bases are TGTGCCAGCTCCCTGGGGACAGGCTTTAACTATGGCTACACCTTC.

The chain joins TRBV2 to TRBJ1-4, with D perhaps matching TRBD1 (5 bases). The V gene's germline CDR1 is SNHLY and CDR2 FYNNEI. V was clipped by 6 bases and J by 2 bases, with 7 bases between them. The CDR3 is made up of 13 amino acids. CDR3 residues: CASSRDTNEKLFF. Written as DNA, the CDR3 is TGTGCCAGCAGCAGGGATACTAATGAAAAACTGTTTTTT.

The chain uses TRBV6-5 and TRBJ1-2, with 7 bases lining up with TRBD1. The CDR3 runs to 15 residues. Germline lookup yields CDR1 MNHEY and CDR2 SVGAGI. V lost 0 bases to trimming and J lost 3 bases; unmatched junction nucleotides: 4. The DNA for the CDR3 is TGTGCCAGCAGTTACTCGGTGCAGGGGGACTATGGCTACACCTTC. Protein product: CASSYSVQGDYGYTF.

The V and J genes are TRBV18 and TRBJ2-3, with D tentatively TRBD2 (7 bases). This CDR3 comprises 15 residues. Trimming removed 4 bases at V and 6 bases at J, with 17 bases between. Germline V CDR1 and CDR2: KGHSH, LQKENI. The CDR3 loop is CASSQTTGGSDTQYF. CDR3 bases: TGTGCCAGCTCACAAACCACGGGGGGCTCGGATACGCAGTATTTT. The complete variable domain, with remaining parts taken from reference TRBV18 and TRBJ2-3, reads NAGVMQNPRHLVRRRGQEARLRCSPMKGHSHVYWYRQLPEEGLKFMVYLQKENIIDESGMPKERFSAEFPKEGPSILRIQQVVRGDSAAYFCASSQTTGGSDTQYFGPGTRLTVL.